Each of the 7 T cell receptor beta chains below was sequenced from the same sample in a study of T cell responses to AZD1222 COVID-19 vaccine. TCRdb keeps only in-frame clones here, not all; method: immunoSEQ multiplex PCR. The repertoire holds under 70,000 clones, with roughly 84% as singletons. Specimen: peripheral blood, collected on day 0 of AZD1222 vaccination. The receptors stem from an adult in good health.

This chain uses TRBV30 with TRBJ1-1; D uncertain. The CDR3 runs 13 residues. Trimming removed 4 bases from V and 0 bases from J, with 9 bases in between. Germline values: CDR1 GTSNPN, CDR2 SVGIG (reference sequence). The CDR3 protein is CAWNRNLNTEAFF. In nucleotides, the CDR3 is TGTGCCTGGAATAGGAACCTGAACACTGAAGCTTTCTTT.

This chain joins TRBV10-2 and TRBJ2-7; the match to TRBD1 covers 7 bases. The CDR3 runs to 15 residues. Looked up from germline, CDR1 is WSHSY and CDR2 is SAAADI. Trimming cost V 5 bases and J 0 bases; bases outside gene matches: 7. CDR3 in amino acids: CASSLTGDSSYEQYF. The DNA of the CDR3 is TGCGCCAGCAGTTTAACAGGGGACAGCTCCTACGAGCAGTACTTC.

V is TRBV4-3 and J is TRBJ1-5, with D tentatively TRBD1 (6 bases). V gave up 3 bases and J gave up 3 bases, with 9 bases separating them. The CDR3 consists of 14 residues. Germline loops: CDR1 LGHNA, CDR2 YSLEER. The DNA of the CDR3 is TGCGCCAGCAGCCAGGGGACATACAATCAGCCCCAGCATTTT. Translating gives CASSQGTYNQPQHF.

The rearrangement uses TRBV7-2 and TRBJ2-7; D gene unclear. V was trimmed by 4 bases and J by 2 bases, leaving 9 bases between them. CDR1 and CDR2 from the germline V gene are SGHTA and FQGNSA. The length of the CDR3 is 13 residues. CDR3 region: CASSSDLAYEQYF. The CDR3 DNA sequence: TGTGCCAGCAGCTCCGACCTAGCCTACGAGCAGTACTTC.

The chain recombines TRBV28 with TRBJ2-5, with 9 nucleotides matching TRBD2. The CDR3 totals 16 residues. Losses at the gene ends were 6 bases for V and 0 bases for J; bases not matched to a gene: 8. Per germline, CDR1 MDHEN and CDR2 SYDVKM. This CDR3 reads CASRPVLAGNQETQYF. As DNA, the CDR3 is TGTGCCAGCAGGCCAGTACTAGCGGGTAACCAAGAGACCCAGTACTTC.

J is TRBJ2-2 and V is TRBV27, with D unclear. Germline lookup yields CDR1 MNHEY and CDR2 SMNVEV (reference sequence). V shed 5 bases and J shed 0 bases, with 10 bases lying between them. The CDR3 covers 15 residues. CDR3 bases: TGTGCCAGCAGTATAACGTATCCGAACACCGGGGAGCTGTTTTTT. Translated: CASSITYPNTGELFF.

The rearrangement links TRBV7-2 to TRBJ1-2, with D uncertain. The CDR3 extends over 14 amino acids. Germline-derived CDR1 and CDR2 are SGHTA and FQGNSA. Trimming stripped 5 bases from V and 3 bases from J, with 13 bases between. The CDR3 DNA follows: TGTGCCAGCAGCGAGCCGGACGTGGACTATGGCTACACCTTC. As protein: CASSEPDVDYGYTF.